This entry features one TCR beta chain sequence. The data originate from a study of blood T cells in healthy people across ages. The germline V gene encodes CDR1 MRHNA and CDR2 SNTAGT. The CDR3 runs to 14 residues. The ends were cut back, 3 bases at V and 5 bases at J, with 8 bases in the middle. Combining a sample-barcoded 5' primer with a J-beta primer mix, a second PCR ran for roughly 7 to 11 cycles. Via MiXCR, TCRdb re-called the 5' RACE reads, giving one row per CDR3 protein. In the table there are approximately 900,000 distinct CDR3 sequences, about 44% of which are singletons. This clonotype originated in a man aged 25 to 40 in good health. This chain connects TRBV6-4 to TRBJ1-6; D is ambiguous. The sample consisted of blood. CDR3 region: CASSEHRHNSPLHF. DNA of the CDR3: TGTGCCAGCAGTGAGCACAGACATAATTCACCCCTCCACTTT.